This T cell receptor beta chain was retrieved from a study of breast tumors, draining lymph nodes, adjacent tissues. Breast cancer patients provided tissue from their axillary draining lymph nodes. This clonotype came up a few times. What it binds is not known. TCRdb analysed the multiplex PCR reads with MiXCR anew, one entry per CDR3 protein. The sample has around 300,000 distinct CDR3 sequences, over 25% seen once; the top ten hold about 1.2%. Notes on the study in general: Tumors had less TCR diversity than lymph nodes, more than nontumor tissue. Tumor and nontumor repertoires were significantly more similar in luminal-like than in basal-like breast cancer. Data only fit, rather than demonstrated, lymph node origin of most tumor T cells.

The sequencing input was axillary lymph node tissue. The source is a female donor with breast cancer. Some clones in this sample may be carry-over from other donors' samples.

The CDR3: CSAPSGGQIAGGANVLTF. The CDR3 nucleotides read TGCAGTGCTCCGAGTGGAGGACAGATCGCGGGTGGGGCCAACGTCCTGACTTTC. This chain links TRBV20-1 with TRBJ2-6; a weak D match, TRBD1 (6 bases). The CDR3 loop spans 18 amino acids. Germline loops: CDR1 DFQATT, CDR2 SNEGSKA (reference sequence). Deletions cut 5 bases from V and 3 bases from J, with 23 bases between.